A single sample is the source of the 32 T cell receptor beta chains below, sequenced in a study of blood T cell repertoires in COVID-19 (dated by TCRdb to 2018 to 2021). The library relied on the immunoSEQ multiplex PCR assay. TCRdb stores this immuneACCESS table with in-frame sequences only. Part of the clones is absent; in the studies checked, under half of the shortfall reflects unresolved V genes, and no reason is known for the rest. The sample table holds under 150,000 clones, of which roughly 85% were seen once. Less than 15% of the sample is taken by the ten largest. Sequenced material: peripheral blood. These TCRs come from a human donor in a cohort sampled during active COVID-19.

The chain is built from TRBV7-3 and TRBJ2-1; possibly TRBD1 for D (6 bases). The CDR3 runs to 15 residues. Deletions cut 1 base from V and 5 bases from J, with 12 bases between. Germline V lookup: CDR1 SGHTA, CDR2 FQGTGA. CDR3 residues: CASSLRAGVNNEQFF. The CDR3 DNA is TGTGCCAGCAGCTTAAGGGCAGGGGTTAACAATGAGCAGTTCTTC.

This clone has a handful of counts. The chain carries TRBV6-6 and TRBJ2-6; tentatively, D is TRBD1 (6 bases). V was cut by 4 bases and J by 3 bases, with 7 bases left in between. This CDR3 has 14 amino acids. Germline CDR1 MNHNY, CDR2 SVGAGI (reference sequence). Written as DNA, the CDR3 is TGTGCCAGCAGTTCAGGGGTTGGGGCCAACGTCCTGACTTTC. Encoded protein: CASSSGVGANVLTF.

This clone came up once. V is TRBV6-6 and J is TRBJ1-5; 7 bases fit TRBD1. Germline-derived CDR1 and CDR2 are MNHNY and SVGAGI (reference sequence). After removal of 5 bases from V and 4 bases from J, the junction contained 5 bases not matched to a gene. This CDR3 spans 14 amino acids. The CDR3 nucleotides are TGTGCCAGCAGTCCCCGGACAGGAAATCAGCCCCAGCATTTT. It is translated as CASSPRTGNQPQHF.

The chain recombines TRBV15 with TRBJ2-4, with TRBD1 matching over 11 bases. This CDR3 contains 16 residues. Per germline, CDR1 LNHNV and CDR2 YYDKDF (reference sequence). J lost 8 bases, V lost 5 bases, and 11 bases had no gene match. The CDR3 DNA sequence: TGTGCCACCAGCGGACCGCAGGGACAGGGGGGAGACATTCAGTACTTC. This sequence encodes CATSGPQGQGGDIQYF.

CDR3 loop: CASSQTMPGQGSGELFF. The CDR3 DNA reads TGCGCCAGCAGCCAGACCATGCCGGGACAGGGGTCCGGGGAGCTGTTTTTT. This chain connects TRBV5-1 to TRBJ2-2; 10 bases are a match to TRBD1. The CDR3 consists of 17 residues. The germline gives CDR1 SGHRS, CDR2 YFSETQ. The V gene end was trimmed by 4 bases and the J gene end by 6 bases; junction bases not matched to a gene: 12. Full variable domain (outside the CDR3, taken from reference TRBV5-1 and TRBJ2-2): KAGVTQTPRYLIKTRGQQVTLSCSPISGHRSVSWYQQTPGQGLQFLFEYFSETQRNKGNFPGRFSGRQFSNSRSEMNVSTLELGDSALYLCASSQTMPGQGSGELFFGEGSRLTVL.

The gene calls are TRBV5-1 and TRBJ1-5, with a possible D match to TRBD1 (6 bases). The ends were cut back, 4 bases at V and 7 bases at J, with 18 bases in the middle. Germline CDR1 reads SGHRS; CDR2 reads YFSETQ. This CDR3 is built from 15 residues. The DNA for the CDR3 is TGCGCCAGCAGCACCGAAGGACAGAAGGGGCAGCCCCAGCATTTT. Its translation is CASSTEGQKGQPQHF.

The J gene is TRBJ2-6, the V gene TRBV6-5; D ambiguous. This CDR3 region has 16 residues. Germline loops: CDR1 MNHEY, CDR2 SVGAGI. V lost 4 bases, J lost 1 base, and 11 bases lay in between. CDR3 sequence (DNA): TGTGCCAGCAGTTTGGGCATAAGGTCTGGGGCCAACGTCCTGACTTTC. This encodes CASSLGIRSGANVLTF.

The chain carries TRBV21-1 and TRBJ2-4; the table's D call TRBD2 went unverified against the DNA. TRBV21-1 is listed as a pseudogene. There are 17 residues in the CDR3. CDR3 residues: CASSKEEPLLAKNIQYF. The CDR3 DNA reads TGTGCCAGCAGCAAAGAAGAGCCGCTCTTAGCCAAAAACATTCAGTACTTC.

The rearrangement joins TRBV24-1 to TRBJ1-1; D is undetermined. Per germline, CDR1 KGHDR and CDR2 SFDVKD. The CDR3 is 11 amino acids. V was shortened by 9 bases and J by 3 bases, with 7 bases between the two germline ends. The DNA of the CDR3 is TGTGCCACCGGCGGATACACTGAAGCTTTCTTT. It is translated as CATGGYTEAFF.

This rearrangement joins TRBV7-2 to TRBJ1-6; a weak D match, TRBD1 (5 bases). Trimming stripped 4 bases from V and 10 bases from J, with 17 bases between. This CDR3 spans 15 amino acids. CDR1 and CDR2 (germline): SGHTA, FQGNSA. The CDR3 here is CASSSRGTDPSPLHF. The CDR3 region has the DNA TGTGCCAGCAGCTCCCGCGGGACGGATCCCTCACCCCTCCACTTT.

Only a few counts were recorded for this clone. The gene calls are TRBV20-1 and TRBJ1-2; TRBD1 matches at 9 bases. Germline V lookup: CDR1 DFQATT, CDR2 SNEGSKA (reference sequence). Trimming at V came to 3 bases and at J to 1 base, leaving 12 bases not matched to a gene. The CDR3 totals 17 residues. For the CDR3, the DNA is TGCAGTGCTAGTCCGGCAGACAGGGGGAAGCTTAACTATGGCTACACCTTC. Its protein product is CSASPADRGKLNYGYTF.

The rearrangement uses TRBV6-6 and TRBJ1-5, with D possibly matching TRBD1 (5 bases). Germline values: CDR1 MNHNY, CDR2 SVGAGI (reference sequence). V shed 5 bases and J shed 3 bases, with 11 bases lying between them. This CDR3 contains 14 residues. The CDR3 sequence: CASSPRQNNQPQHF. The CDR3 region has the DNA TGTGCCAGCAGTCCTAGACAGAACAATCAGCCCCAGCATTTT.

V is TRBV5-4 and J is TRBJ2-5; maybe TRBD1 (6 bases). The V end was cut by 1 base, the J end by 1 base, with 17 bases between. The CDR3 runs to 17 residues. Per the germline V gene, CDR1 is SGHNT and CDR2 is YYREEE (reference sequence). The CDR3 loop reads CASSLSLGAPSQETQYF. DNA for the CDR3: TGTGCCAGCAGCTTGTCGTTGGGGGCCCCCAGCCAAGAGACCCAGTACTTC.

The chain has TRBV6-5 and TRBJ1-1; TRBD1 matches at 7 bases. J gave up 5 bases and V 0 bases, and 6 bases lay outside the gene matches. The V gene's germline CDR1 is MNHEY and CDR2 SVGAGI. CDR3 length: 15 amino acids. The chain's CDR3 is CASSYSNRGGTEAFF. The CDR3 DNA sequence: TGTGCCAGCAGTTACTCTAACAGGGGAGGTACTGAAGCTTTCTTT.

This clone was detected only a few times. The CDR3 DNA follows: TGTGCCAGCTCACCACGACAGGGGACCTACGAGCAGTACTTC. It yields the protein CASSPRQGTYEQYF. The chain carries TRBV18 and TRBJ2-7, with 8 bases that match TRBD1. V dropped 1 base and J dropped 2; count of bases not matched to a gene: 1. This CDR3 is 14 amino acids long. Germline V gene sequence: CDR1 KGHSH, CDR2 LQKENI.

The chain has TRBV7-9 and TRBJ2-2, with 7 nucleotides matching TRBD1. The V and J ends lost 6 bases and 3 bases, in that order; junction bases with no gene match: 7. The length of the CDR3 is 15 residues. The germline V gene encodes CDR1 SEHNR and CDR2 FQNEAQ (reference sequence). The CDR3 coding sequence is TGTGCCAGCAGTCCAGGACAGGTTTACACCGGGGAGCTGTTTTTT. It yields the protein CASSPGQVYTGELFF. Looking up the rest from reference TRBV7-9 and TRBJ2-2 gives the full variable domain: DTGVSQNPRHKITKRGQNVTFRCDPISEHNRLYWYRQTLGQGPEFLTYFQNEAQLEKSRLLSDRFSAERPKGSFSTLEIQRTEQGDSAMYLCASSPGQVYTGELFFGEGSRLTVL.

The rearrangement joins TRBV5-4 to TRBJ2-7, with 10 bases that match TRBD1. This CDR3 contains 15 residues. In germline, CDR1 is SGHNT, CDR2 YYREEE (reference sequence). Trimming at V came to 3 bases and at J to 6 bases, leaving 9 bases not matched to a gene. The CDR3 DNA sequence: TGTGCCAGCAGCTCACCAGACAGGGGGCGAGGCGAGCAGTACTTC. The encoded protein is CASSSPDRGRGEQYF.

The chain combines TRBV25-1 with TRBJ2-7, with a possible D match to TRBD1 (5 bases). Trimming removed 3 bases at V and 5 bases at J, with 14 bases between. Germline-derived CDR1 and CDR2 are MGHDK and SYGVNS. The CDR3 loop spans 14 amino acids. The CDR3 bases are TGTGCCAGCAGTGATAGGAAGGGGTCCGACGAGCAGTACTTC. This translates into CASSDRKGSDEQYF.

This clone was observed a handful of times. The chain carries TRBV19 and TRBJ1-5; D may be TRBD1 (6 bases). The CDR3 is 13 residues long. The ends were cut back, 9 bases at V and 4 bases at J, with 13 bases in the middle. Germline V lookup: CDR1 LNHDA, CDR2 SQIVND (reference sequence). In DNA form, the CDR3 reads TGTGCCAGCCGACAGGACCGGAATCAGCCCCAGCATTTT. This sequence encodes CASRQDRNQPQHF.

The chain uses TRBV15 and TRBJ2-7, with 7 nucleotides matching TRBD1. Germline-derived CDR1 and CDR2 are LNHNV and YYDKDF (reference sequence). The V gene end was trimmed by 1 base and the J gene end by 3 bases; junction bases not matched to a gene: 3. CDR3 length: 14 amino acids. In DNA, the CDR3 is TGTGCCACCAGCAGAGGGGGGACAGTCTACGAGCAGTACTTC. This sequence encodes CATSRGGTVYEQYF. Filled out from reference TRBV15 and TRBJ2-7, the complete variable domain reads DAMVIQNPRYQVTQFGKPVTLSCSQTLNHNVMYWYQQKSSQAPKLLFHYYDKDFNNEADTPDNFQSRRPNTSFCFLDIRSPGLGDTAMYLCATSRGGTVYEQYFGPGTRLTVT.

The chain joins TRBV4-3 to TRBJ2-2; 11 bases map to TRBD2. The V segment lost 1 base and the J segment 5 bases; nucleotides outside the gene matches: 0. Germline CDR1 reads LGHNA; CDR2 reads YSLEER. This CDR3 region has 15 residues. CDR3 protein: CASSQGTSGTGELFF. The CDR3 DNA reads TGCGCCAGCAGCCAAGGGACTAGCGGGACCGGGGAGCTGTTTTTT.

This clone was seen only once. The rearrangement links TRBV7-2 to TRBJ2-7, with 8 nucleotides matching TRBD1. The CDR3 runs 14 residues. After removal of 5 bases from V and 4 bases from J, the junction contained 7 bases not matched to a gene. Germline V gene sequence: CDR1 SGHTA, CDR2 FQGNSA. The CDR3 region has the DNA TGTGCCAGCAGCCCATCGACAGGGGAGTACGAGCAGTACTTC. Protein: CASSPSTGEYEQYF.

This clone came up once. This chain uses TRBV28 with TRBJ1-2, with D possibly being TRBD1 (5 bases). Germline CDR1 is MDHEN and CDR2 is SYDVKM. V lost 5 bases, J lost 3 bases, and 16 bases lay in between. The CDR3 consists of 15 residues. Here the CDR3 reads CASSATGDGYYGYTF. CDR3 sequence (DNA): TGTGCCAGCAGTGCGACGGGGGACGGATACTATGGCTACACCTTC.

CDR3 in DNA: TGTGCCAGCAGGAGGGACACCCACGAGCAGTACTTC. It encodes CASRRDTHEQYF. The chain carries TRBV12-3 or TRBV12-4 and TRBJ2-7, with a weak D call TRBD1 (6 bases). V was clipped by 6 bases and J by 5 bases, with 11 bases between them. This CDR3 has 12 amino acids.

This chain uses TRBV11-2 with TRBJ1-2, with D tentatively TRBD1 (5 bases). Trimming removed 2 bases from V and 8 bases from J, with 15 bases in between. The CDR3 consists of 14 residues. CDR1 and CDR2 (germline): SGHAT, FQNNGV. This chain's CDR3 is CASSLPGAGKGYTF. Here the CDR3 DNA reads TGTGCCAGCAGCTTACCAGGAGCAGGGAAGGGCTACACCTTC. Combining the CDR3 with reference TRBV11-2 and TRBJ1-2 gives the whole variable domain EAGVAQSPRYKIIEKRQSVAFWCNPISGHATLYWYQQILGQGPKLLIQFQNNGVVDDSQLPKDRFSAERLKGVDSTLKIQPAKLEDSAVYLCASSLPGAGKGYTFGSGTRLTVV.

The V gene is TRBV11-2, the J gene TRBJ1-2, with TRBD1 as a possible D gene (6 bases). V lost 1 base to trimming and J lost 8 bases, with 17 bases between them. CDR1 is SGHAT and CDR2 is FQNNGV in the germline V gene. The CDR3 is 15 amino acids. The CDR3 region has the DNA TGTGCCAGCAGCTTAGGTCCCGGGGGGCTAGAAGGCTACACCTTC. Amino acid sequence: CASSLGPGGLEGYTF.

The chain uses TRBV6-5 and TRBJ1-6; D call uncertain. CDR1 is MNHEY, CDR2 SVGAGI, per germline. With 8 bases removed from V and 9 bases from J, the gap between germline ends came to 20 bases. The length of the CDR3 is 15 residues. CDR3 nucleotides: TGTGCCAGCGGGAGGGCGAGGGCAATAGGTTCACCCCTCCACTTT. Translation gives CASGRARAIGSPLHF.

V usage is TRBV4-3 and J usage is TRBJ1-2, with D unclear. In germline, CDR1 is LGHNA, CDR2 YSLEER. V lost 0 bases, J lost 4 bases, and 12 bases lay in between. The CDR3 runs to 15 residues. The CDR3 region is CASSQDKNSFYGYTF. The CDR3 DNA reads as TGCGCCAGCAGCCAAGATAAAAACAGTTTCTATGGCTACACCTTC.

The chain couples TRBV5-1 to TRBJ2-1, with TRBD2 matching 8 bases. The CDR3 covers 20 residues. CDR1 and CDR2 (germline): SGHRS, YFSETQ. The V gene end was trimmed by 1 base and the J gene end by 3 bases; junction bases not matched to a gene: 18. In DNA, the CDR3 is TGCGCCAGCAGCTTGTGGAGGGGGGTGGTTGGTAGCGGGAACTACAATGAGCAGTTCTTC. Translated, it gives CASSLWRGVVGSGNYNEQFF.

This chain uses TRBV7-7 with TRBJ2-3, with D perhaps matching TRBD2 (6 bases). V dropped 1 base and J dropped 3 bases, with 11 bases sitting between them. Per germline, CDR1 SSHAT and CDR2 FNYEAQ (reference sequence). The CDR3 consists of 15 residues. The CDR3, as DNA: TGTGCCAGCAGCTTAGGCCCAGGGAGGACAGATACGCAGTATTTT. It translates to CASSLGPGRTDTQYF.

V is TRBV6-6 and J is TRBJ1-2; D remains ambiguous. V shed 8 bases and J shed 4 bases, with 8 bases lying between them. This CDR3 has 11 residues. The germline V gene encodes CDR1 MNHNY and CDR2 SVGAGI (reference sequence). The CDR3 DNA reads as TGTGCCAGCCACTCCCTCTATGGCTACACCTTC. Its protein product is CASHSLYGYTF.

This sequence joins TRBV30 and TRBJ2-1, with 7 nucleotides matching TRBD1. Germline V gives CDR1 GTSNPN, CDR2 SVGIG (reference sequence). This CDR3 contains 11 residues. Germline trimming cut 7 bases from V and 10 bases from J; bases unmatched to any gene: 7. The CDR3 loop is CAFEDRWEQFF. As DNA, the CDR3 is TGTGCCTTCGAGGACAGGTGGGAGCAGTTCTTC.